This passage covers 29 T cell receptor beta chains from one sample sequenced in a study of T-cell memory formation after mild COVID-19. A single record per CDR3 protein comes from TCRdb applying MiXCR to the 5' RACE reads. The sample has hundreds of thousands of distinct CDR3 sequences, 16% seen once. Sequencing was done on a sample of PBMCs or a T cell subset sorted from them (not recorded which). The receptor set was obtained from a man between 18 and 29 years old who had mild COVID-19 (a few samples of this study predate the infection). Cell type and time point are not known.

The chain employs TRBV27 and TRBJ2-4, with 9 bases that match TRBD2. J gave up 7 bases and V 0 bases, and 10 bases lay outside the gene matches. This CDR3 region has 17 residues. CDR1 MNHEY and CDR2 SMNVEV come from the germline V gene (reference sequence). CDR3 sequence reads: CASSLSSSGGWGNIQYF. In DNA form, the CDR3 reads TGTGCCAGCAGTTTATCGAGTAGCGGGGGTTGGGGGAACATTCAGTACTTC.

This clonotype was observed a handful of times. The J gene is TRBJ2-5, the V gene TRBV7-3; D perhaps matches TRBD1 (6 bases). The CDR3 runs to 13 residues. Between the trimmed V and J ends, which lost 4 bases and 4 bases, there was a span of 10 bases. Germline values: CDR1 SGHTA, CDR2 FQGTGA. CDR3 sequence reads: CASSSHRVETQYF. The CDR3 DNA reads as TGTGCCAGCAGCTCCCACAGGGTAGAGACCCAGTACTTC.

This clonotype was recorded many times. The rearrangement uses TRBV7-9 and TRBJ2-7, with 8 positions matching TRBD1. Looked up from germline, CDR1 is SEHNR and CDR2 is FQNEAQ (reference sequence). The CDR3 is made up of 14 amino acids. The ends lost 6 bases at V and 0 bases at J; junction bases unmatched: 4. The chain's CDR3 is CASRSRGPSYEQYF. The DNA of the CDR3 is TGTGCCAGCAGGTCCAGGGGGCCCTCCTACGAGCAGTACTTC.

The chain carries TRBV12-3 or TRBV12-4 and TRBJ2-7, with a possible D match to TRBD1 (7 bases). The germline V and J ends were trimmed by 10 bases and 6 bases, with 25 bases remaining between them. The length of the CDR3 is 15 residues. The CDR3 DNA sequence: TGTGCCAAGACCGTCGGCCAGACCCAGGGGGGCGAGCAGTACGTC. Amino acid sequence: CAKTVGQTQGGEQYV.

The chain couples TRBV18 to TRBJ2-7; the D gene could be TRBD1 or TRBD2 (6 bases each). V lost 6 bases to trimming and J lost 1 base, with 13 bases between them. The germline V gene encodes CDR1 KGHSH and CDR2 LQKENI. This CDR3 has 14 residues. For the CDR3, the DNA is TGTGCCAGCTCCCCTGGGGGGCTTTCCTACGAGCAGTACTTC. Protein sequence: CASSPGGLSYEQYF. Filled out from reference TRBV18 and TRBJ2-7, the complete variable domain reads NAGVMQNPRHLVRRRGQEARLRCSPMKGHSHVYWYRQLPEEGLKFMVYLQKENIIDESGMPKERFSAEFPKEGPSILRIQQVVRGDSAAYFCASSPGGLSYEQYFGPGTRLTVT.

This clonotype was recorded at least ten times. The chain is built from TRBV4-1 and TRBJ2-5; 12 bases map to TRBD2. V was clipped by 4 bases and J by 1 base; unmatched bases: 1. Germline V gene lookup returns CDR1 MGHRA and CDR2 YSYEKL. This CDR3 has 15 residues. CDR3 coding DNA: TGCGCCAGCAGCCGGACTAGCGGGGCCCAAGAGACCCAGTACTTC. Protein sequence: CASSRTSGAQETQYF.

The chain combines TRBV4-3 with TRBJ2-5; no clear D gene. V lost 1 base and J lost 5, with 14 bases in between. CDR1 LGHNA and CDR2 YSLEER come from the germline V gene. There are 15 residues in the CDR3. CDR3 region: CASSQVNSPGETQYF. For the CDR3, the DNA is TGCGCCAGCAGCCAAGTCAACTCCCCCGGGGAGACCCAGTACTTC.

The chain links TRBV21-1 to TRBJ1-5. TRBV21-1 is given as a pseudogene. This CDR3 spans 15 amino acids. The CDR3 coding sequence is TGTGCCAGCAGAAACGCCGCGGGGTGCAATCAGCCCCAGCATTTT. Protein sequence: CASRNAAGCNQPQHF.

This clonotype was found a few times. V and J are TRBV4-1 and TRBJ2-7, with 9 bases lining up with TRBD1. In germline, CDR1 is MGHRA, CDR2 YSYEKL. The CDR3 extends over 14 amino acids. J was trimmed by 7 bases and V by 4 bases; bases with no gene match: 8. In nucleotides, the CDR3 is TGCGCCAGCAGCCCCCGACAGGGGGTATCAGAGCAGTACGTC. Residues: CASSPRQGVSEQYV.

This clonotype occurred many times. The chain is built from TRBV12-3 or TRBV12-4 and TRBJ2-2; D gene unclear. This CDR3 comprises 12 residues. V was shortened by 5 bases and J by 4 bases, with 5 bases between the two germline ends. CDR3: CASSPVTGELFF. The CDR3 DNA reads TGTGCCAGCAGTCCAGTCACCGGGGAGCTGTTTTTT.

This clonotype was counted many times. CDR3 sequence (DNA): TGTGCCAGCAGCCAAGTCGGGACGGATGGCGGCTACACCTTC. As protein: CASSQVGTDGGYTF. V usage is TRBV4-2 and J usage is TRBJ1-2, with D tentatively TRBD1 (5 bases). The length of the CDR3 is 14 residues. Germline loops: CDR1 LGHNA, CDR2 YNFKEQ. The V end was cut by 1 base, the J end by 8 bases, with 14 bases between.

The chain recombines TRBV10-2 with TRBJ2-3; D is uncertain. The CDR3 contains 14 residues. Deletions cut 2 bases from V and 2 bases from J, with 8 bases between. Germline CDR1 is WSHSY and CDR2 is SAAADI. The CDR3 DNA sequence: TGCGCCAGCAGTGAGAACTTTTTCACAGATACGCAGTATTTT. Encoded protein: CASSENFFTDTQYF.

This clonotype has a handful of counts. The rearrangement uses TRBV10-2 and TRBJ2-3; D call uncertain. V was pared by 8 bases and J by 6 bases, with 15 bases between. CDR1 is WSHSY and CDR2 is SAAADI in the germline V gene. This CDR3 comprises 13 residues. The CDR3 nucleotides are TGCGCCAGCGCCAGGTCCACCGGGGATACGCAGTATTTT. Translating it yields CASARSTGDTQYF.

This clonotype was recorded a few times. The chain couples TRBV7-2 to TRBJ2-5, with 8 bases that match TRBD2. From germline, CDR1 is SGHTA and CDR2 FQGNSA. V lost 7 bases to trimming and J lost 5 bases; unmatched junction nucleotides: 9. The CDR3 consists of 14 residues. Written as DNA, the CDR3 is TGTGCCAGCACCCCGGGGGGGCCGGGTGAGACCCAGTACTTC. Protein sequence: CASTPGGPGETQYF.

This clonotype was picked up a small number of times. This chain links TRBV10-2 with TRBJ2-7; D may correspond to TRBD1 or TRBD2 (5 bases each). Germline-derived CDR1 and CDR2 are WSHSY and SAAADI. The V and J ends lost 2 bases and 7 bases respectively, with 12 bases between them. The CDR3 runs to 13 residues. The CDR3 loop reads CASSEVGGWEQYF. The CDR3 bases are TGCGCCAGCAGTGAGGTTGGGGGTTGGGAGCAGTACTTC.

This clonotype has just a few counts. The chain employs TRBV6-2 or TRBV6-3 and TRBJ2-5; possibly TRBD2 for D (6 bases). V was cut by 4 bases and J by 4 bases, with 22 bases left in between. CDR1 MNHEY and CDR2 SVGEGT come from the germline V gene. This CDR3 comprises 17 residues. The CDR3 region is CASSSRSYSGAGETQYF. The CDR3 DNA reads TGTGCCAGCAGTTCCCGATCCTATAGCGGCGCGGGAGAGACCCAGTACTTC.

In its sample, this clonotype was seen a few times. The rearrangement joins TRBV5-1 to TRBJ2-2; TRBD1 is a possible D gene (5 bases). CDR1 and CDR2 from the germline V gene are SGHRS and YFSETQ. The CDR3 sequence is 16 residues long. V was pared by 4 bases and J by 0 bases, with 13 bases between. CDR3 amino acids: CASSPSEGANTGELFF. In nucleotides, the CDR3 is TGCGCCAGCAGCCCCTCGGAAGGGGCGAACACCGGGGAGCTGTTTTTT.

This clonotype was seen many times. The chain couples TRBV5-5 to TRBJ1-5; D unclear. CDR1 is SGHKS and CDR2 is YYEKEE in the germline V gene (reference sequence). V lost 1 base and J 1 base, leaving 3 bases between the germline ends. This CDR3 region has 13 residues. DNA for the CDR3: TGTGCCAGCAGCTTGATGAGCAATCAGCCCCAGCATTTT. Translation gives CASSLMSNQPQHF.

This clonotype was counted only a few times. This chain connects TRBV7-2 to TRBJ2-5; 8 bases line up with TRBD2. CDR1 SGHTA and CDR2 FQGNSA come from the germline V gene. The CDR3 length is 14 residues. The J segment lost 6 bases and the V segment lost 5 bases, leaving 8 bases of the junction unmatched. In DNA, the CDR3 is TGTGCCAGCAGCCCCCCGGGGGGGCGTAAGACCCAGTACTTC. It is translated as CASSPPGGRKTQYF. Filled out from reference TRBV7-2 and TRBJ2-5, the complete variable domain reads GAGVSQSPSNKVTEKGKDVELRCDPISGHTALYWYRQSLGQGLEFLIYFQGNSAPDKSGLPSDRFSAERTGGSVSTLTIQRTQQEDSAVYLCASSPPGGRKTQYFGPGTRLLVL.

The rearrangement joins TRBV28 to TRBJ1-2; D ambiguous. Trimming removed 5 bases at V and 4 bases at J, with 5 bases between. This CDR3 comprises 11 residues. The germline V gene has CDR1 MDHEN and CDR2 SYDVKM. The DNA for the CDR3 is TGTGCCAGCAGTGACCGCTATGGCTACACCTTC. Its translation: CASSDRYGYTF.

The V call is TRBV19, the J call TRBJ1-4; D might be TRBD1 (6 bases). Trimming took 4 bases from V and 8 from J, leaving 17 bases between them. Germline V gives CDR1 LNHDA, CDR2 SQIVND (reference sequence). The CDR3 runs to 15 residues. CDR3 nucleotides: TGTGCCAGTAGTACTAGGACAGTGAGTCGCGAAAAACTGTTTTTT. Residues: CASSTRTVSREKLFF.

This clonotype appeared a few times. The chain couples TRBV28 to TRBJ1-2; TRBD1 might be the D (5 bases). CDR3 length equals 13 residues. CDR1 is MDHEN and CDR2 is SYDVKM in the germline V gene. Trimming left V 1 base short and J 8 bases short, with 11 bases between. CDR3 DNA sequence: TGTGCCAGCAGTTTATTCGGAGGGGACGGCTACACCTTC. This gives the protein CASSLFGGDGYTF.

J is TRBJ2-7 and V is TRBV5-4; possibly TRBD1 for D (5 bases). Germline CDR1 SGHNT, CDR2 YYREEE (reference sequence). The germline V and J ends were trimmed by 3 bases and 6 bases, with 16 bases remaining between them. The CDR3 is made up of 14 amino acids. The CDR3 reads CASSSGSGLGEQYV. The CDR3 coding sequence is TGTGCCAGCAGCTCAGGGTCAGGGTTAGGCGAGCAGTACGTC.

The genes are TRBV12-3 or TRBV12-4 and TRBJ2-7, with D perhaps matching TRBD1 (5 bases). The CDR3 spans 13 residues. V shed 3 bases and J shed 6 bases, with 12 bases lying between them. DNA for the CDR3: TGTGCCAGCAGTTTTACAGGATCTGGCGAGCAGTACGTC. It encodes CASSFTGSGEQYV.

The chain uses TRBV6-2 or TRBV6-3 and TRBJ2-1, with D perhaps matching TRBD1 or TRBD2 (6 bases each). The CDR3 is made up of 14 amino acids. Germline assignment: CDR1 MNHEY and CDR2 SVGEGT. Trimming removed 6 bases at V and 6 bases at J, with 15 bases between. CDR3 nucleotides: TGTGCCAGCAGAGGGGGGCTTGGTCCCAATGAGCAGTTCTTC. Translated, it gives CASRGGLGPNEQFF.

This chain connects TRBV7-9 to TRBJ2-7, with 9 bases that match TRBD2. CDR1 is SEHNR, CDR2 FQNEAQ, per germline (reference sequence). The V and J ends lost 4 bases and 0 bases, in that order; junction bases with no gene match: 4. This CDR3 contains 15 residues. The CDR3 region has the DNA TGTGCCAGCAGCTCGAGCGGGGGGAGCTCCTACGAGCAGTACTTC. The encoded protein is CASSSSGGSSYEQYF.

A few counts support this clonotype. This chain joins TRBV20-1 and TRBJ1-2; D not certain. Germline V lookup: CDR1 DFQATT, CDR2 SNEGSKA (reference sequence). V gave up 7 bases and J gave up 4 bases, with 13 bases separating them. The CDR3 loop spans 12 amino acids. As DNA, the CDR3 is TGCAGTGACGCAAAGCTCGGCTATGGCTACACCTTC. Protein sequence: CSDAKLGYGYTF.

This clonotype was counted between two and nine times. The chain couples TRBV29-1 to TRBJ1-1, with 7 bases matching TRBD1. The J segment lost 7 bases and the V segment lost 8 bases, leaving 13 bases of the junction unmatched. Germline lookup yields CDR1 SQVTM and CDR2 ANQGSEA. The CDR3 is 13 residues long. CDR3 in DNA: TGCAGCCATACTCGGCCAACAGGGGTTGAAGCTTTCTTT. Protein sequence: CSHTRPTGVEAFF.

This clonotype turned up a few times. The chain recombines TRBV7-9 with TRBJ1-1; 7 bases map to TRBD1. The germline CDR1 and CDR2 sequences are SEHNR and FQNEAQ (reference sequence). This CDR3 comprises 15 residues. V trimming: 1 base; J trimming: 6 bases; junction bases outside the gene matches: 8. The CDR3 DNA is TGTGCCAGCAGCTTAGTGCAATTAGGGGGCCCTGAAGCTTTCTTT. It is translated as CASSLVQLGGPEAFF.